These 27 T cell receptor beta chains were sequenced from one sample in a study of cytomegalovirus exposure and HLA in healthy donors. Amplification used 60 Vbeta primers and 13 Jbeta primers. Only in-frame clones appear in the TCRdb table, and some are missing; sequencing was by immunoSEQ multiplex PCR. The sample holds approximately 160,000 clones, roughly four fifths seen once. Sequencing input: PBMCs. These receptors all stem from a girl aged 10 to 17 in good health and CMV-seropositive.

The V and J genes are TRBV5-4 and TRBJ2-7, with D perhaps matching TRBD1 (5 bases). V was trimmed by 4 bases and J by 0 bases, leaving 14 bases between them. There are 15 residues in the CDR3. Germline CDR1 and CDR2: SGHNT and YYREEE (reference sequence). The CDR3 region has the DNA TGTGCCAGCAGCCCTACAGGTAGAAGCTCCTACGAGCAGTACTTC. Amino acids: CASSPTGRSSYEQYF.

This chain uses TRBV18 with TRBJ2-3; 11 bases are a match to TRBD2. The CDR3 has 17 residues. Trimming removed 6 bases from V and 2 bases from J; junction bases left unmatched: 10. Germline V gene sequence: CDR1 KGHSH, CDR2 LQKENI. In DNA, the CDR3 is TGTGCCAGCTCGCATGCTGGGACTAGCGGTCTCACAGATACGCAGTATTTT. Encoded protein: CASSHAGTSGLTDTQYF.

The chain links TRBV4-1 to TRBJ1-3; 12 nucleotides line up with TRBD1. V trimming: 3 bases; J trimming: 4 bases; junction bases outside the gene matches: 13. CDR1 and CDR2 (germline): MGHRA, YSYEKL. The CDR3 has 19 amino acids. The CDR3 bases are TGCGCCAGCAGCCACCCCCCAGGGGGGGACAGGGGGCTCGGAAACACCATATATTTT. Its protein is CASSHPPGGDRGLGNTIYF.

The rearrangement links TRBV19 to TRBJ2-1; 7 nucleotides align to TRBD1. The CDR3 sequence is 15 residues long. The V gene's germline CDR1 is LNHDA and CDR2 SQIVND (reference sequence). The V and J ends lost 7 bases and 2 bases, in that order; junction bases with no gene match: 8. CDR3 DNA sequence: TGTGCCAGTACCTCCCAGGGGGACACCTACAATGAGCAGTTCTTC. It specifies CASTSQGDTYNEQFF. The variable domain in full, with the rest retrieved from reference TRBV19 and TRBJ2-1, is DGGITQSPKYLFRKEGQNVTLSCEQNLNHDAMYWYRQDPGQGLRLIYYSQIVNDFQKGDIAEGYSVSREKKESFPLTVTSAQKNPTAFYLCASTSQGDTYNEQFFGPGTRLTVL.

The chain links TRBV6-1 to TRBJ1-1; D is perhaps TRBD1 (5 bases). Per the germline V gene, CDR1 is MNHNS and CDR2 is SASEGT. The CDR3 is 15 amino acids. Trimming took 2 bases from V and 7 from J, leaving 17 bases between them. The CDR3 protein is CASSEWGYGGYEAFF. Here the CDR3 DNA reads TGTGCCAGCAGTGAATGGGGTTACGGGGGGTATGAAGCTTTCTTT.

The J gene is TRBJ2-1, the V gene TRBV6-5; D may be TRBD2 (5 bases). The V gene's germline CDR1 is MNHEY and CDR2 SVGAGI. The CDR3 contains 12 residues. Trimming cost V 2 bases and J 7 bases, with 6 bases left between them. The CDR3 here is CASSYTGNEQFF. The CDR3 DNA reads TGTGCCAGCAGTTACACGGGGAATGAGCAGTTCTTC.

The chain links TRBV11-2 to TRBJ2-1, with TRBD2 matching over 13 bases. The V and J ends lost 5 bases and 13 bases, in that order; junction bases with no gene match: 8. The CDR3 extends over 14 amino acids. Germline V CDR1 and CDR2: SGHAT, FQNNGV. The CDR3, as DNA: TGTGCCAGCAGCCCGGCGACTAGCGGGGGGCTTCAGTTCTTC. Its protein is CASSPATSGGLQFF.

CDR3 coding DNA: TGTGCCAGCAGCTCAATACCACAGGGGGCCACTGGAAACACCATATATTTT. Translating gives CASSSIPQGATGNTIYF. The V gene is TRBV11-3, the J gene TRBJ1-3, with 9 nucleotides matching TRBD1. The CDR3 spans 17 residues. V trimming: 4 bases; J trimming: 2 bases; junction bases outside the gene matches: 9. Germline CDR1 is SGHNT and CDR2 is YENEEA.

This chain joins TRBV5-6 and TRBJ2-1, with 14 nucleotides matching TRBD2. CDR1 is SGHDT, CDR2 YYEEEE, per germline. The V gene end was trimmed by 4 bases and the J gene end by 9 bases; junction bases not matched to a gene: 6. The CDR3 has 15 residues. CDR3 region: CASSEGLAGVVEQFF. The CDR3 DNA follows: TGTGCCAGCAGCGAGGGACTAGCGGGGGTCGTTGAGCAGTTCTTC.

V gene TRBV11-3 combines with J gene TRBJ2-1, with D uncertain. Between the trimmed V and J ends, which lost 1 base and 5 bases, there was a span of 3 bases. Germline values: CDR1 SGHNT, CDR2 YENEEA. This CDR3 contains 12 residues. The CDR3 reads CASSLVNNEQFF. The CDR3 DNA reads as TGTGCCAGCAGCTTAGTTAACAATGAGCAGTTCTTC.

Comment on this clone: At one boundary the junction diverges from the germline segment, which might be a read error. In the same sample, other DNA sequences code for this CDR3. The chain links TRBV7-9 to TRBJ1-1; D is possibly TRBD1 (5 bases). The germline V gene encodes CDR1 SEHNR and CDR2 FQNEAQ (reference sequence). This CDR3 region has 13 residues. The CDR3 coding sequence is TGTGCTAGCAGCCTGGGGCAAAACACTGAAGCTTTCTTT. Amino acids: CASSLGQNTEAFF.

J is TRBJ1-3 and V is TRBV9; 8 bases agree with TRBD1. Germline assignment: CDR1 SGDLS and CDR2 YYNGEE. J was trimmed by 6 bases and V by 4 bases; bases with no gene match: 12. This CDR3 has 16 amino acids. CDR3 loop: CASSPRGDRGSNTIYF. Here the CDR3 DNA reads TGTGCCAGCAGCCCGAGGGGAGACAGGGGTTCAAACACCATATATTTT. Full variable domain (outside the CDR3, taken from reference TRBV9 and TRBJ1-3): DSGVTQTPKHLITATGQRVTLRCSPRSGDLSVYWYQQSLDQGLQFLIQYYNGEERAKGNILERFSAQQFPDLHSELNLSSLELGDSALYFCASSPRGDRGSNTIYFGEGSWLTVV.

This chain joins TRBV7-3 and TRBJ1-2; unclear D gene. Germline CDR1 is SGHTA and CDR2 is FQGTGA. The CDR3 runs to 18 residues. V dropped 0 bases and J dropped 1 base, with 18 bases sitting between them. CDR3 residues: CASSLTGIDRGINYGYTF. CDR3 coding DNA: TGTGCCAGCAGCTTAACGGGGATAGACCGAGGGATTAACTATGGCTACACCTTC. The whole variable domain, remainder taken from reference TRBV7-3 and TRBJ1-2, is GAGVSQTPSNKVTEKGKYVELRCDPISGHTALYWYRQSLGQGPEFLIYFQGTGAADDSGLPNDRFFAVRPEGSVSTLKIQRTERGDSAVYLCASSLTGIDRGINYGYTFGSGTRLTVV.

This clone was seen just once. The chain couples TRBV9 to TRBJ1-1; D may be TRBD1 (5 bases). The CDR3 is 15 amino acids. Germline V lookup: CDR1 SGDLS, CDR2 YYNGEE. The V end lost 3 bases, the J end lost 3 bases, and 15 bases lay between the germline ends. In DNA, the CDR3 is TGTGCCAGCAGCGCGAATATAGCAGGGTACACTGAAGCTTTCTTT. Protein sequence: CASSANIAGYTEAFF. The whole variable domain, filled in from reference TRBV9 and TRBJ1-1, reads DSGVTQTPKHLITATGQRVTLRCSPRSGDLSVYWYQQSLDQGLQFLIQYYNGEERAKGNILERFSAQQFPDLHSELNLSSLELGDSALYFCASSANIAGYTEAFFGQGTRLTVV.

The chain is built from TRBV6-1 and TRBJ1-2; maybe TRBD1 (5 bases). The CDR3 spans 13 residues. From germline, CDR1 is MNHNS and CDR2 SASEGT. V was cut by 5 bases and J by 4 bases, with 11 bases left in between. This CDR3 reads CASSKDRSYGYTF. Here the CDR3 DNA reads TGTGCCAGCAGTAAAGACAGAAGCTATGGCTACACCTTC.

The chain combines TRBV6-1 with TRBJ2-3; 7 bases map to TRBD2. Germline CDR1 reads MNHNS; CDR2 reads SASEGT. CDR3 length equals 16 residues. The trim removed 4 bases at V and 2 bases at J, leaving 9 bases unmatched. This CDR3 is CASSATSGAPTDTQYF. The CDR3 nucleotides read TGTGCCAGCAGTGCCACGAGCGGGGCGCCCACAGATACGCAGTATTTT.

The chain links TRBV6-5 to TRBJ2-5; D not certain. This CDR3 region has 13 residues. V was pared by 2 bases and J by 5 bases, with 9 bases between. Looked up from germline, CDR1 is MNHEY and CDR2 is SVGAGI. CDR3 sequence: CASSYGLRETQYF. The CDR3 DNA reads TGTGCCAGCAGTTACGGGCTACGGGAGACCCAGTACTTC.

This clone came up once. DNA for the CDR3: TGTGCCAGCAGTTCGACAGGGTTTAACACTGAAGCTTTCTTT. This translates into CASSSTGFNTEAFF. This chain links TRBV27 with TRBJ1-1; 7 bases are a match to TRBD1. This CDR3 comprises 14 residues. V lost 4 bases and J lost 2; bases outside the gene matches: 4. In germline, CDR1 is MNHEY, CDR2 SMNVEV (reference sequence).

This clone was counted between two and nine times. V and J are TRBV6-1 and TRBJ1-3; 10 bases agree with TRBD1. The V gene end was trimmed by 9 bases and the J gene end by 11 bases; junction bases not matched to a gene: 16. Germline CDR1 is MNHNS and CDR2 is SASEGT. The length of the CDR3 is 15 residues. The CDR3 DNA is TGTGCCAGATCTGAGGCCGGGACAGGGGTCAAGGCCATATATTTT. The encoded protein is CARSEAGTGVKAIYF.

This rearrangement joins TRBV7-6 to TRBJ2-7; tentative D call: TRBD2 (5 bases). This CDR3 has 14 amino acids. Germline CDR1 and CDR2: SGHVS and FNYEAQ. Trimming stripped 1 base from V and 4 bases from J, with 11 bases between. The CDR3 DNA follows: TGTGCCAGCAGCTTAGTAGAGGGATCGTACGAGCAGTACTTC. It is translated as CASSLVEGSYEQYF. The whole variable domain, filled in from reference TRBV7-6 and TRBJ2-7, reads GAGVSQSPRYKVTKRGQDVALRCDPISGHVSLYWYRQALGQGPEFLTYFNYEAQQDKSGLPNDRFSAERPEGSISTLTIQRTEQRDSAMYRCASSLVEGSYEQYFGPGTRLTVT.

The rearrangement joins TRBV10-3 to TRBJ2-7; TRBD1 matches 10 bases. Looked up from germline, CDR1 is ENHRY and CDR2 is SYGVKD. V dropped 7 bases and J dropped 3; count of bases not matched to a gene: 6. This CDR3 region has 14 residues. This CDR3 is CAITSGTGDYEQYF. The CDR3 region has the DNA TGTGCCATCACCTCGGGGACAGGGGACTACGAGCAGTACTTC.

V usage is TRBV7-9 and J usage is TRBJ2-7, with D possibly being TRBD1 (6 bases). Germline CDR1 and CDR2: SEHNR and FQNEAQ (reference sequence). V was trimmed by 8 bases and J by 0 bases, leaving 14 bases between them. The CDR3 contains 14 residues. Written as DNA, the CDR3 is TGTGCCAGCCGCAAAGGGGGATCCTCCTACGAGCAGTACTTC. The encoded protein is CASRKGGSSYEQYF.

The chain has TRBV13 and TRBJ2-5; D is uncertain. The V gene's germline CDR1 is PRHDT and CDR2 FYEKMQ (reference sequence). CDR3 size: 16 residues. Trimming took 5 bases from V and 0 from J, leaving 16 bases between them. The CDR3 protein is CASSPSRGLNQETQYF. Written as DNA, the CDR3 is TGTGCCAGCAGCCCGTCCCGAGGCCTTAACCAAGAGACCCAGTACTTC.

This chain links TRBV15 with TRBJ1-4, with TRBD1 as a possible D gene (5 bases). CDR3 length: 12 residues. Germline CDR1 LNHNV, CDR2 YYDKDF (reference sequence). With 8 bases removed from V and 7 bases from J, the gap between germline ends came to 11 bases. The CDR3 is CATGWGGEKLFF. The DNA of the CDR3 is TGTGCCACCGGCTGGGGGGGTGAAAAACTGTTTTTT.

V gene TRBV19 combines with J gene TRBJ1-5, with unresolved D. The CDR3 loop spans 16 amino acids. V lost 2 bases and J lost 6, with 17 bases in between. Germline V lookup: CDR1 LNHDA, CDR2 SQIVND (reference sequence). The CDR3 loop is CASSIRPGKEGQPQHF. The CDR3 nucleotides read TGTGCCAGTAGTATACGCCCCGGGAAGGAGGGTCAGCCCCAGCATTTT. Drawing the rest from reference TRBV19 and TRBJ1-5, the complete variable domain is DGGITQSPKYLFRKEGQNVTLSCEQNLNHDAMYWYRQDPGQGLRLIYYSQIVNDFQKGDIAEGYSVSREKKESFPLTVTSAQKNPTAFYLCASSIRPGKEGQPQHFGDGTRLSIL.

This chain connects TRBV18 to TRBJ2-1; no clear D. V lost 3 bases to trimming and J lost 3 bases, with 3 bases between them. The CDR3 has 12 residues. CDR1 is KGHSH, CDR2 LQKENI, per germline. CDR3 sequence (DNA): TGTGCCAGCTCACCTAACTACAATGAGCAGTTCTTC. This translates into CASSPNYNEQFF.

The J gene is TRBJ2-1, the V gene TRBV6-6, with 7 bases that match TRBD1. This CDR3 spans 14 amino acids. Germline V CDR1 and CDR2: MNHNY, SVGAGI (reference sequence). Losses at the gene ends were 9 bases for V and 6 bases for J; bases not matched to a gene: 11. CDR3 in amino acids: CASSTGDRINEQFF. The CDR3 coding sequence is TGTGCCAGTTCTACAGGGGACAGAATCAATGAGCAGTTCTTC.